This TCR beta chain appears in the sequencing data of a study of T cell responses to AZD1222 COVID-19 vaccine. This CDR3 has 15 residues. V lost 4 bases and J 1 base, leaving 13 bases between the germline ends. Germline V gene sequence: CDR1 SNHLY, CDR2 FYNNEI. Broader study findings: Only a handful of AZD1222 recipients, more than five in all, had baseline seropositivity.

The protocol was immunoSEQ multiplex PCR, while the TCRdb copy is restricted to in-frame clones and leaves out a portion. The sample holds about 120,000 clones; about 88% are singletons and the top ten take 6.5% to 8.5%. With regard to this clone: Its target is unknown.

The chain links TRBV2 to TRBJ1-2; maybe TRBD1 (5 bases). The specimen comprised peripheral blood, sampled on day 0 of AZD1222 vaccination. The source of this sequence is an adult in good health. CDR3 amino acids: CASSVPRERNYGYTF. Here the CDR3 DNA reads TGTGCCAGCAGTGTCCCCAGGGAACGTAACTATGGCTACACCTTC.